This record covers a single T cell receptor beta chain. As yet, its antigen is unknown. TCR beta libraries were prepared from cDNA with unique molecular identifiers. A population of 1 to 10 million T cells gave rise to 450,000 to 500,000 cDNA molecules. One entry per CDR3 protein results from TCRdb running MiXCR on the PCR reads. The repertoire holds about 570,000 distinct CDR3 sequences, with under 40% as singletons. This CDR3 contains 17 residues. Germline V gene lookup returns CDR1 SGHKS and CDR2 YYEKEE (reference sequence). V lost 2 bases and J lost 0, with 15 bases in between. This sample is drawn from a study of post-analysis software for immune sequencing data. Background on the study: Both relapsing-remitting and secondary progressive multiple sclerosis featured among the disease courses, as did progressive-relapsing multiple sclerosis. Study-wide results and caveats: A few TRBV segments appeared more often in patients than in controls, and TRBV5-6, TRBV5-1 and TRBV20-1 were among these. Significantly lower normalized Chao1 diversity was seen in multiple sclerosis patients than in controls.

The chain couples TRBV5-5 to TRBJ2-1; D may match TRBD1 or TRBD2 (5 bases each). The receptor was derived from a girl under 18 with multiple sclerosis. Sequenced: blood. The DNA for the CDR3 is TGTGCCAGCAGCTTCCGGGACCCTCGCCTCTCCTACAATGAGCAGTTCTTC. Protein product: CASSFRDPRLSYNEQFF.